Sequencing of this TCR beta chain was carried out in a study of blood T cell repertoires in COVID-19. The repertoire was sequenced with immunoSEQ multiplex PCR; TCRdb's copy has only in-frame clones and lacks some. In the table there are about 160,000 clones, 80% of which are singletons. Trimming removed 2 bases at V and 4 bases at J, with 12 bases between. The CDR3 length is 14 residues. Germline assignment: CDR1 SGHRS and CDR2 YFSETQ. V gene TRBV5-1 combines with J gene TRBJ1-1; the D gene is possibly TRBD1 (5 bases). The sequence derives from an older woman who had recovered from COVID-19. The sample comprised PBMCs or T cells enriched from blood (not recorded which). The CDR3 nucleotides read TGCGCCAGCAGCTTTAGGGGTTCGAGCACTGAAGCTTTCTTT. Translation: CASSFRGSSTEAFF.